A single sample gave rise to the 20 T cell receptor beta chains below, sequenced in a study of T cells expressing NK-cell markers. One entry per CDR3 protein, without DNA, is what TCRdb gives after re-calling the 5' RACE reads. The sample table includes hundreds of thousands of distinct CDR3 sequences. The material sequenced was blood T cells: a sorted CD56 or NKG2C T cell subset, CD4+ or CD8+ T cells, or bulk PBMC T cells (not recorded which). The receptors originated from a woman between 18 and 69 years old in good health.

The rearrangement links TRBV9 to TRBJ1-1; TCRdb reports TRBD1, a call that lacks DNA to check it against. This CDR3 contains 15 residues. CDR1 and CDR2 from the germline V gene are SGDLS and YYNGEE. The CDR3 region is CASSGGGAMNTEAFF.

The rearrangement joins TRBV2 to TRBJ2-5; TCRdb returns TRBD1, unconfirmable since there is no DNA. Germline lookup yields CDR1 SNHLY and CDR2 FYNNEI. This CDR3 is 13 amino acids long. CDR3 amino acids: CASNTQGQETQYF.

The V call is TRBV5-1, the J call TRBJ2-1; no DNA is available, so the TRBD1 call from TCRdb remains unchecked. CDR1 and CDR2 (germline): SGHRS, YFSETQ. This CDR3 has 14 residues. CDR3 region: CASSLAPPNNEQFF.

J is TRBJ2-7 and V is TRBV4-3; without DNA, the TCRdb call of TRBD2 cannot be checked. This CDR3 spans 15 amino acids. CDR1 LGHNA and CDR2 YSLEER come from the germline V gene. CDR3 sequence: CASSQDPGGGFEQYF.

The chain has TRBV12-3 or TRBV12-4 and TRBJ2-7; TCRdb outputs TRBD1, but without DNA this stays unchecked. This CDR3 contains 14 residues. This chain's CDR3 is CASTTRDRVNEQYF.

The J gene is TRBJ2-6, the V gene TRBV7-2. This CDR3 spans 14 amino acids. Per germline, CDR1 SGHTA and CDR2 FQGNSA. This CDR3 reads CASSRTHGANVLTF.

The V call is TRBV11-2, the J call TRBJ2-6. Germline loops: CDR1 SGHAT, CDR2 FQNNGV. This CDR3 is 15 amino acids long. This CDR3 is CASSPRNSGANVLTF.

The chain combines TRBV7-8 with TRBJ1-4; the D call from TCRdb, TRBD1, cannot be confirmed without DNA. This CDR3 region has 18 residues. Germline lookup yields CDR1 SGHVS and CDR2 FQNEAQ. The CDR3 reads CASSLVRRGEGTNEKLFF. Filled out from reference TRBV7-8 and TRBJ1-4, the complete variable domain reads GAGVSQSPRYKVAKRGQDVALRCDPISGHVSLFWYQQALGQGPEFLTYFQNEAQLDKSGLPSDRFFAERPEGSVSTLKIQRTQQEDSAVYLCASSLVRRGEGTNEKLFFGSGTQLSVL.

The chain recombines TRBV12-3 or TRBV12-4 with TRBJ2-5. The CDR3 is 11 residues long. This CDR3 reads CASSTSETQYF.

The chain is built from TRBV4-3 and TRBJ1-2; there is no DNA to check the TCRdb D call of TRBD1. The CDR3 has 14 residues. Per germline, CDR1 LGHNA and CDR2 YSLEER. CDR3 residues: CASSQGYGGYGYTF.

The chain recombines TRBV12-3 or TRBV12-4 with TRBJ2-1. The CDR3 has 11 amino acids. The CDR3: CASRTNNEQFF.

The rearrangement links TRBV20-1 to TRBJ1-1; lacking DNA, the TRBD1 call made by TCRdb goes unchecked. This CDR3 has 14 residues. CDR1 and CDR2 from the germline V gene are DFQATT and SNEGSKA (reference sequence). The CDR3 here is CSARGGAANTEAFF.

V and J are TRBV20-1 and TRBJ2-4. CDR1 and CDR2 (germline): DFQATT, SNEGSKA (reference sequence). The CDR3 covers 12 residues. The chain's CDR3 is CSLLGAKNIQYF.

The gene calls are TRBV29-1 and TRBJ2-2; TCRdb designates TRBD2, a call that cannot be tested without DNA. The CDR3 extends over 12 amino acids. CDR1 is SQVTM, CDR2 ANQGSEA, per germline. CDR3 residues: CSVGRGLQGLFF.

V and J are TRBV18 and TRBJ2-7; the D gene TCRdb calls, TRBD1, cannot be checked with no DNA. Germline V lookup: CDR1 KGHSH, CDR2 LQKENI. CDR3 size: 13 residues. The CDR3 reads CASSQGQGYEQYF.

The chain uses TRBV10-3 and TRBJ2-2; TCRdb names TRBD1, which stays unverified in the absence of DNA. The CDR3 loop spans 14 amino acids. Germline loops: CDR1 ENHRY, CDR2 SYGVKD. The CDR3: CAISDPGQTGELFF.

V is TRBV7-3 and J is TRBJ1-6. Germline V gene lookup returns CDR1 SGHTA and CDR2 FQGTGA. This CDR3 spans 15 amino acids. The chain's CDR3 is CASSLIAAANSPLHF.

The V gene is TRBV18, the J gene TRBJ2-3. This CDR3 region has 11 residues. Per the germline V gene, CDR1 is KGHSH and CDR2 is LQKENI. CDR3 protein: CASLRTDTQYF.

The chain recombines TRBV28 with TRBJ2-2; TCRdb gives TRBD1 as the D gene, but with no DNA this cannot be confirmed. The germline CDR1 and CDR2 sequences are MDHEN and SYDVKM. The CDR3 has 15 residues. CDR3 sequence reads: CASSSVGGLAGELFF.

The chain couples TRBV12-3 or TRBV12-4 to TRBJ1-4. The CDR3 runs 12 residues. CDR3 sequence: CASSPDGGKLFF.